The clone carrying this T cell receptor beta chain was seen only once. Its antigen is not known. The data were obtained in a study of T cell responses to AZD1222 COVID-19 vaccine. Notes on the study in general: The donor group comprised mostly white British people and more females; the analysis possibly underestimated clonal diversity.

Data came from immunoSEQ multiplex PCR; TCRdb stores just in-frame clones and leaves some out. The data show 100,000 to 120,000 clones, just under 95% seen once. The V end lost 5 bases, the J end lost 10 bases, and 15 bases lay between the germline ends. Germline CDR1 MNHEY, CDR2 SVGAGI. This CDR3 is 13 amino acids long. The chain carries TRBV6-5 and TRBJ2-1; unclear D gene. Sequenced here: peripheral blood, sampled on day 0 of AZD1222 vaccination. The sequence was collected from an adult in good health. DNA for the CDR3: TGTGCCAGCAGTACAACCGCCCCGTGGGAGCAGTTCTTC. Its protein is CASSTTAPWEQFF.